This is a list of T cell receptor beta chains from one sample in a study of cytomegalovirus exposure and HLA in healthy donors. The protocol was immunoSEQ multiplex PCR, while the TCRdb copy is restricted to in-frame clones and leaves out a portion. This table has 180,000 or so clones, roughly 82% appearing once. Material: PBMCs. These receptor sequences come from a man aged 40-55 years in good health and CMV-seronegative. Each CDR3 is given with its conserved first and last residue. Each record gives: clone size, D gene, J gene, V gene, CDR3 DNA, CDR3 protein. The D gene is left open where the match is weak. Size is omitted from some rows. Given values are once, few, many or a class for expanded clones.

clone size: .
D gene: TRBD2
J gene: TRBJ2-3
V gene: TRBV19
CDR3 DNA: TGTGCCAGTAGTGCCGAAGCGGGGCGGGCAGATACGCAGTATTTT
CDR3 protein: CASSAEAGRADTQYF

clone size: once
D gene: TRBD1
J gene: TRBJ1-5
V gene: TRBV9
CDR3 DNA: TGTGCCAGCAGCCCAGGGACAGGGGGGGGGTATAGCAATCAGCCCCAGCATTTT
CDR3 protein: CASSPGTGGGYSNQPQHF

clone size: .
D gene: .
J gene: TRBJ2-5
V gene: TRBV6-1
CDR3 DNA: TGTGCCAGCGGACCCTCGACAGACCAAGAGACCCAGTACTTC
CDR3 protein: CASGPSTDQETQYF

clone size: .
D gene: TRBD2
J gene: TRBJ2-2
V gene: TRBV7-8
CDR3 DNA: TGTGCCAGCAGCCCCCGACTAGCGGGAGCGAACACCGGGGAGCTGTTTTTT
CDR3 protein: CASSPRLAGANTGELFF

clone size: .
D gene: .
J gene: TRBJ1-1
V gene: TRBV11-3
CDR3 DNA: TGTGCCAGTGAATCCCAGGGCACCGCGACTGAAGCTTTCTTT
CDR3 protein: CASESQGTATEAFF

clone size: few
D gene: TRBD2
J gene: TRBJ2-1
V gene: TRBV9
CDR3 DNA: TGTGCCAGCAGCGACCCTCGGACTAGCGGGACCTCCTACAATGAGCAGTTCTTC
CDR3 protein: CASSDPRTSGTSYNEQFF

clone size: .
D gene: TRBD2
J gene: TRBJ2-1
V gene: TRBV5-1
CDR3 DNA: TGCGCCAGCAGCTTGGACGGGGGGAGGGTCAAGGGGCAGTTCTTC
CDR3 protein: CASSLDGGRVKGQFF

clone size: .
D gene: .
J gene: TRBJ2-2
V gene: TRBV7-2
CDR3 DNA: TGTGCCAGCAGCTTAGGGCAGCGTTCGAACACCGGGGAGCTGTTTTTT
CDR3 protein: CASSLGQRSNTGELFF

clone size: .
D gene: .
J gene: TRBJ1-2
V gene: TRBV28
CDR3 DNA: TGTGCCAGCAGTCCACCTCCAGGAAACAGCTATGGCTACACCTTC
CDR3 protein: CASSPPPGNSYGYTF

clone size: .
D gene: .
J gene: TRBJ1-4
V gene: TRBV28
CDR3 DNA: TGTGCCAGCCTGAGTAGGCTAAGAGGGGAAAAACTGTTTTTT
CDR3 protein: CASLSRLRGEKLFF

clone size: .
D gene: TRBD1
J gene: TRBJ2-2
V gene: TRBV28
CDR3 DNA: TGTGCCAGCAGGGGGACAGGGACGACCGGGGAGCTGTTTTTT
CDR3 protein: CASRGTGTTGELFF

clone size: .
D gene: .
J gene: TRBJ2-3
V gene: TRBV11-3
CDR3 DNA: TGTGCCAGCAGCTCACATATAAGCACAGATACGCAGTATTTT
CDR3 protein: CASSSHISTDTQYF

clone size: .
D gene: .
J gene: TRBJ2-6
V gene: TRBV4-3
CDR3 DNA: TGCGCCAGCAAGCCTAGGTGGCAGGGTAGGTCTGGGGCCAACGTCCTGACTTTC
CDR3 protein: CASKPRWQGRSGANVLTF

clone size: .
D gene: .
J gene: TRBJ2-7
V gene: TRBV10-3
CDR3 DNA: TGTGCCATCAACCCCGGGTCGAGCTCCTACGAGCAGTACTTC
CDR3 protein: CAINPGSSSYEQYF

clone size: .
D gene: TRBD1
J gene: TRBJ2-1
V gene: TRBV27
CDR3 DNA: TGTGCCAGCAGGACAGGGGGCTCCTACAATGAGCAGTTCTTC
CDR3 protein: CASRTGGSYNEQFF

clone size: .
D gene: .
J gene: TRBJ2-7
V gene: TRBV6-5
CDR3 DNA: TGTGCCAGCAGTTACTCCCCCCAGGGGAACGAGCAGTACTTC
CDR3 protein: CASSYSPQGNEQYF

clone size: .
D gene: TRBD2
J gene: TRBJ2-1
V gene: TRBV5-1
CDR3 DNA: TGCGCCAGCAGCCGGGGGGGGAGAGGGTACAATGAGCAGTTCTTC
CDR3 protein: CASSRGGRGYNEQFF

clone size: .
D gene: .
J gene: TRBJ1-1
V gene: TRBV18
CDR3 DNA: TGTGCCAGCTCACCCGGGAGGGGCCACACTGAAGCTTTCTTT
CDR3 protein: CASSPGRGHTEAFF

clone size: few
D gene: TRBD2
J gene: TRBJ2-5
V gene: TRBV14
CDR3 DNA: TGTGCCAGCAGCCAAGATGCGGGAGGAGGGGAGACCCAGTACTTC
CDR3 protein: CASSQDAGGGETQYF

clone size: .
D gene: .
J gene: TRBJ2-2
V gene: TRBV29-1
CDR3 DNA: TGCAGCGTTGGGAGTCGGGGGAGTACCGGGGAGCTGTTTTTT
CDR3 protein: CSVGSRGSTGELFF

clone size: few
D gene: .
J gene: TRBJ1-5
V gene: TRBV19
CDR3 DNA: TGTGCCAGTAGTGGAGAAAGGGGGCAGCCCCAGCATTTT
CDR3 protein: CASSGERGQPQHF

clone size: few
D gene: .
J gene: TRBJ2-2
V gene: TRBV28
CDR3 DNA: TGTGCCAGTAGGGGTGGGGAGCTGTTTTTT
CDR3 protein: CASRGGELFF

clone size: .
D gene: .
J gene: TRBJ1-2
V gene: TRBV7-2
CDR3 DNA: TGTGCCAGCAGCCCCCCGGGGAACTATGGCTACACCTTC
CDR3 protein: CASSPPGNYGYTF

clone size: .
D gene: TRBD2
J gene: TRBJ2-5
V gene: TRBV4-3
CDR3 DNA: TGCGCCAGCAGCCAAGATCTTCCGGGACTAGCGGGAGTTTATATAGAGCAGTACTTC
CDR3 protein: CASSQDLPGLAGVYIEQYF

clone size: .
D gene: .
J gene: TRBJ1-4
V gene: TRBV30
CDR3 DNA: TGTGCCTGGAGTGTCGGCAGGGGAATAGAAAAACTGTTTTTT
CDR3 protein: CAWSVGRGIEKLFF

clone size: .
D gene: .
J gene: TRBJ1-1
V gene: TRBV7-9
CDR3 DNA: TGTGCCAGCAGCACCAGGACACGCCGGGACACTGAAGCTTTCTTT
CDR3 protein: CASSTRTRRDTEAFF

clone size: few
D gene: .
J gene: TRBJ2-3
V gene: TRBV11-3
CDR3 DNA: TGTGCCAGCAGCTTAGGGTGGGCCGATACGCAGTATTTT
CDR3 protein: CASSLGWADTQYF

clone size: once
D gene: .
J gene: TRBJ1-5
V gene: TRBV5-1
CDR3 DNA: TGCGCCAGCAGCTTGTCACCTTCAGACAATCAGCCCCAGCATTTT
CDR3 protein: CASSLSPSDNQPQHF

clone size: .
D gene: TRBD1
J gene: TRBJ1-1
V gene: TRBV19
CDR3 DNA: TGTGCCAGTAGATCAGGACAGGTGAACACTGAAGCTTTCTTT
CDR3 protein: CASRSGQVNTEAFF

clone size: .
D gene: TRBD2
J gene: TRBJ2-2
V gene: TRBV11-2
CDR3 DNA: TGTGCCAGCAGCCCGAGCCGAGGGACTAGCGGCAACACCGGGGAGCTGTTTTTT
CDR3 protein: CASSPSRGTSGNTGELFF

clone size: .
D gene: TRBD1
J gene: TRBJ2-5
V gene: TRBV5-4
CDR3 DNA: TGTGCCAGCAGCCAAAAGGACAGGCAAGAGACCCAGTACTTC
CDR3 protein: CASSQKDRQETQYF

clone size: .
D gene: TRBD1
J gene: TRBJ2-2
V gene: TRBV6-1
CDR3 DNA: TGTGCCAGCAGCTCGGGACAGGGAAACACCGGGGAGCTGTTTTTT
CDR3 protein: CASSSGQGNTGELFF

clone size: .
D gene: TRBD2
J gene: TRBJ2-7
V gene: TRBV6-5
CDR3 DNA: TGTGCCAGCAGTGGGGGGGGACTGGGTACCTACGAGCAGTACTTC
CDR3 protein: CASSGGGLGTYEQYF

clone size: .
D gene: .
J gene: TRBJ1-2
V gene: TRBV28
CDR3 DNA: TGTGCCAGCAGGAGCGGGACCATCTATGGCTACACCTTC
CDR3 protein: CASRSGTIYGYTF

clone size: .
D gene: TRBD1
J gene: TRBJ1-2
V gene: TRBV5-8
CDR3 DNA: TGTGCCAGCAGGCCCGGGACAGACTGGTCCGGGCACATTAACACCTTC
CDR3 protein: CASRPGTDWSGHINTF

clone size: .
D gene: TRBD2
J gene: TRBJ2-3
V gene: TRBV27
CDR3 DNA: TGTGCCAGCAGTCCCACTAGCGGGGGGGAAACAGATACGCAGTATTTT
CDR3 protein: CASSPTSGGETDTQYF

clone size: .
D gene: .
J gene: TRBJ2-7
V gene: TRBV11-2
CDR3 DNA: TGTGCCAGCAGCTTAGAGCGGGGAGGCCGGTACGAGCAGTACTTC
CDR3 protein: CASSLERGGRYEQYF

clone size: .
D gene: TRBD1
J gene: TRBJ1-1
V gene: TRBV2
CDR3 DNA: TGTGCCAGCAACATACAGGGGGGGAGGGAAGCTTTCTTT
CDR3 protein: CASNIQGGREAFF

clone size: .
D gene: TRBD1
J gene: TRBJ2-7
V gene: TRBV5-8
CDR3 DNA: TGTGCCAGCAGCTTGGGGGACAGTTCCTACGAGCAGTACTTC
CDR3 protein: CASSLGDSSYEQYF

clone size: .
D gene: TRBD1
J gene: TRBJ1-6
V gene: TRBV30
CDR3 DNA: TGTGCCTGGAGTTCCGGACAGGGAAGTTCACCCCTCCACTTT
CDR3 protein: CAWSSGQGSSPLHF

clone size: few
D gene: .
J gene: TRBJ2-1
V gene: TRBV7-3
CDR3 DNA: TGTGCCAGCAGCTTACAGGAGGGAAACAATGAGCAGTTCTTC
CDR3 protein: CASSLQEGNNEQFF

clone size: .
D gene: TRBD1
J gene: TRBJ2-7
V gene: TRBV6-5
CDR3 DNA: TGTGCCAGCAGTCGGGACAGGGTAGTGCGGGAGCAGTACTTC
CDR3 protein: CASSRDRVVREQYF

clone size: .
D gene: TRBD1
J gene: TRBJ1-1
V gene: TRBV19
CDR3 DNA: TGTGCCAGCGGGACAGGGGCCCTGAACACTGAAGCTTTCTTT
CDR3 protein: CASGTGALNTEAFF

clone size: .
D gene: TRBD2
J gene: TRBJ2-7
V gene: TRBV5-1
CDR3 DNA: TGCGCCAGCAGCCTAGGACACTCGATAGCGGGGGGCGAGCAGTACTTC
CDR3 protein: CASSLGHSIAGGEQYF

clone size: .
D gene: .
J gene: TRBJ1-1
V gene: TRBV5-1
CDR3 DNA: TGCGCCAGCAGCTTTGCCCCGCCGGACATGAACACTGAAGCTTTCTTT
CDR3 protein: CASSFAPPDMNTEAFF

clone size: .
D gene: .
J gene: TRBJ1-1
V gene: TRBV30
CDR3 DNA: TGTGCCTGGAAAAGAGAACTGAACACTGAAGCTTTCTTT
CDR3 protein: CAWKRELNTEAFF

clone size: .
D gene: .
J gene: TRBJ1-2
V gene: TRBV11-2
CDR3 DNA: TGTGCCAGCAGCCAAGACAGAGGTGGCTACACCTTC
CDR3 protein: CASSQDRGGYTF

clone size: .
D gene: .
J gene: TRBJ1-2
V gene: TRBV5-1
CDR3 DNA: TGCGCCAGCAGCTTAACGGGGGGCGAATGGAATGGCTACACCTTC
CDR3 protein: CASSLTGGEWNGYTF

clone size: .
D gene: .
J gene: TRBJ2-3
V gene: TRBV30
CDR3 DNA: TGTGCCTGGTTAACACCGGGACACCAAGAGGCAGATACGCAGTATTTT
CDR3 protein: CAWLTPGHQEADTQYF

clone size: once
D gene: TRBD1
J gene: TRBJ1-1
V gene: TRBV18
CDR3 DNA: TGTGCCAGCTCACTACAGGGGTCGAACACTGAAGCTTTCTTT
CDR3 protein: CASSLQGSNTEAFF